The 2 T cell receptor beta chains below come from one sample, sequenced in a study of blood T cell repertoires in COVID-19 (dated by TCRdb to the early 2020s). Preparation of the library involved the immunoSEQ multiplex PCR assay. TCRdb took over this immuneACCESS table, retaining in-frame rearrangements with V and J assigned. Such tables are incomplete; in checked studies, under half of the missing clones stem from an unresolved V gene, and the remainder is unexplained. The sample table holds roughly 160,000 clones, of which around nine tenths were seen once. The ten largest clones take up about 9.4% of the sample. Sequencing was performed on peripheral blood. These receptors came from a woman aged 65 to 85 with COVID-19, enrolled during active disease.

The V gene is TRBV5-4, the J gene TRBJ2-4, with D possibly being TRBD1 (5 bases). The V gene's germline CDR1 is SGHNT and CDR2 YYREEE (reference sequence). Trimming removed 4 bases from V and 0 bases from J, with 14 bases in between. The CDR3 extends over 16 amino acids. As DNA, the CDR3 is TGTGCCAGCAGCCCCGACAGAGCACTAGCCAAAAACATTCAGTACTTC. Protein: CASSPDRALAKNIQYF.

V gene TRBV7-8 combines with J gene TRBJ1-2, with 7 bases fitting TRBD1. Germline loops: CDR1 SGHVS, CDR2 FQNEAQ. The CDR3 has 15 amino acids. The V gene end was trimmed by 5 bases and the J gene end by 7 bases; junction bases not matched to a gene: 13. CDR3 nucleotide sequence: TGTGCCAGCAGCCTCAGGGGGGTTATTGTGGGTGGCTACACCTTC. It translates to CASSLRGVIVGGYTF.